A selection of T cell receptor beta chains follows, all from one sample in a study of CD8 T cells in Susac syndrome. TCRdb reanalysed the immunoSEQ multiplex PCR reads using MiXCR and keeps one entry per CDR3 protein. This sample has 110,000 or so distinct CDR3 sequences, with 90% to 96% found just once. Sequenced material: CD4+ T cells from PBMCs. Receptors originate from a human donor in good health. The CDR3 runs from the conserved cysteine through the conserved F or W. D genes are given only for firm matches. Clone size is stated in some rows and not others, as once, few, many or a class when expanded.

D gene: TRBD1
J gene: TRBJ2-1
clone size: once
V gene: TRBV6-5
CDR3 protein: CASTGDRSSYNEQFF
CDR3 DNA: TGTGCCAGCACCGGGGACAGGAGCTCCTACAATGAGCAGTTCTTC

D gene: NA
J gene: TRBJ2-1
clone size: NA
V gene: TRBV5-1
CDR3 protein: CASSLGGSGPYNEQFF
CDR3 DNA: TGCGCCAGCAGCCTGGGAGGTAGCGGTCCCTACAATGAGCAGTTCTTC

D gene: NA
J gene: TRBJ2-7
clone size: NA
V gene: TRBV12-3/TRBV12-4
CDR3 protein: CASSLDRVSYEQYF
CDR3 DNA: TGTGCCAGCAGTTTAGACAGGGTCTCCTACGAGCAGTACTTC

D gene: NA
J gene: TRBJ2-3
clone size: NA
V gene: TRBV7-2
CDR3 protein: CASSLGAAPSRDTQYF
CDR3 DNA: TGTGCCAGCAGCTTAGGAGCGGCACCCTCCCGGGATACGCAGTATTTT

D gene: TRBD2
J gene: TRBJ2-1
clone size: NA
V gene: TRBV18
CDR3 protein: CASSDPGVAGGGSYNEQFF
CDR3 DNA: TGTGCCAGCTCCGACCCAGGAGTAGCGGGAGGCGGCTCCTACAATGAGCAGTTCTTC

D gene: NA
J gene: TRBJ2-3
clone size: NA
V gene: TRBV7-9
CDR3 protein: CASSLGGSGTDTQYF
CDR3 DNA: TGTGCCAGCAGCTTAGGTGGCTCGGGCACAGATACGCAGTATTTT

D gene: NA
J gene: TRBJ2-5
clone size: NA
V gene: TRBV7-2
CDR3 protein: CASSSGQRRGQETQYF
CDR3 DNA: TGTGCCAGCAGCTCCGGACAAAGACGGGGGCAAGAGACCCAGTACTTC

D gene: TRBD1
J gene: TRBJ2-7
clone size: NA
V gene: TRBV29-1
CDR3 protein: CSVAGQGSTYEQYF
CDR3 DNA: TGCAGCGTCGCCGGACAGGGGAGCACCTACGAGCAGTACTTC

D gene: NA
J gene: TRBJ2-3
clone size: NA
V gene: TRBV27
CDR3 protein: CASSLGLVADTQYF
CDR3 DNA: TGTGCCAGCAGTTTAGGTCTGGTGGCAGATACGCAGTATTTT

D gene: NA
J gene: TRBJ2-7
clone size: NA
V gene: TRBV3-1
CDR3 protein: CASSQGHVTPHEQYF
CDR3 DNA: TGTGCCAGCAGCCAAGGGCACGTCACCCCCCACGAGCAGTACTTC

D gene: TRBD1
J gene: TRBJ2-7
clone size: NA
V gene: TRBV6-2/TRBV6-3
CDR3 protein: CASSYWTGNEQYF
CDR3 DNA: TGTGCCAGCAGTTACTGGACAGGGAACGAGCAGTACTTC

D gene: TRBD2
J gene: TRBJ2-1
clone size: NA
V gene: TRBV7-3
CDR3 protein: CASSLAGGPGNEQFF
CDR3 DNA: TGTGCCAGCAGCTTAGCGGGAGGGCCGGGGAATGAGCAGTTCTTC

D gene: TRBD1
J gene: TRBJ2-5
clone size: once
V gene: TRBV29-1
CDR3 protein: CSVTRTGRETQYF
CDR3 DNA: TGCAGCGTTACACGGACAGGGAGGGAGACCCAGTACTTC

D gene: TRBD2
J gene: TRBJ2-7
clone size: NA
V gene: TRBV7-2
CDR3 protein: CASSPRGTSGIGEQYF
CDR3 DNA: TGTGCCAGCAGCCCCCGCGGGACTAGCGGGATAGGGGAGCAGTACTTC

D gene: NA
J gene: TRBJ2-2
clone size: NA
V gene: TRBV5-1
CDR3 protein: CASSRLFTAGELFF
CDR3 DNA: TGCGCCAGCAGCAGATTGTTTACGGCCGGGGAGCTGTTTTTT

D gene: NA
J gene: TRBJ2-7
clone size: NA
V gene: TRBV20-1
CDR3 protein: CSASTLGALYCEQYF
CDR3 DNA: TGCAGTGCCTCTACTCTGGGAGCTCTGTATTGCGAGCAGTACTTC

D gene: NA
J gene: TRBJ2-5
clone size: NA
V gene: TRBV4-1
CDR3 protein: CASSQDQDSKKTQYF
CDR3 DNA: TGCGCCAGCAGCCAAGATCAGGATAGCAAGAAGACCCAGTACTTC

D gene: NA
J gene: TRBJ1-6
clone size: NA
V gene: TRBV6-5
CDR3 protein: CASTPGAGRNSPLHF
CDR3 DNA: TGTGCCAGCACCCCCGGGGCAGGAAGAAATTCACCCCTCCACTTT

D gene: TRBD2
J gene: TRBJ2-7
clone size: NA
V gene: TRBV20-1
CDR3 protein: CSASGLAEPYEQYF
CDR3 DNA: TGCAGTGCCTCGGGACTAGCGGAGCCATACGAGCAGTACTTC

D gene: NA
J gene: TRBJ1-1
clone size: NA
V gene: TRBV3-1
CDR3 protein: CASSQWEDTNTEAFF
CDR3 DNA: TGTGCCAGCAGCCAGTGGGAGGATACGAACACTGAAGCTTTCTTT

D gene: TRBD2
J gene: TRBJ2-7
clone size: NA
V gene: TRBV20-1
CDR3 protein: CSAQSSGSIYEQYF
CDR3 DNA: TGCAGTGCCCAGTCTAGCGGGAGTATCTACGAGCAGTACTTC

D gene: TRBD2
J gene: TRBJ2-5
clone size: NA
V gene: TRBV15
CDR3 protein: CATSRDPSGGARETQYF
CDR3 DNA: TGTGCCACCAGCAGAGATCCTAGCGGGGGGGCCCGGGAGACCCAGTACTTC

D gene: TRBD2
J gene: TRBJ2-2
clone size: NA
V gene: TRBV29-1
CDR3 protein: CSVEPLADDTGELFF
CDR3 DNA: TGCAGCGTTGAACCCCTAGCGGACGACACCGGGGAGCTGTTTTTT

D gene: NA
J gene: TRBJ2-2
clone size: NA
V gene: TRBV9
CDR3 protein: CASSARRAGGELFF
CDR3 DNA: TGTGCCAGCAGCGCCCGAAGGGCGGGCGGGGAGCTGTTTTTT

D gene: TRBD2
J gene: TRBJ2-7
clone size: NA
V gene: TRBV5-4
CDR3 protein: CASSVGSGRGGYEQYF
CDR3 DNA: TGTGCCAGCAGCGTTGGGAGTGGGCGGGGGGGCTACGAGCAGTACTTC

D gene: NA
J gene: TRBJ1-2
clone size: NA
V gene: TRBV19
CDR3 protein: CASSTWTDPNYGYTF
CDR3 DNA: TGTGCCAGTAGTACGTGGACGGACCCTAACTATGGCTACACCTTC

D gene: NA
J gene: TRBJ2-2
clone size: NA
V gene: TRBV6-5
CDR3 protein: CASSPRGPYTGELFF
CDR3 DNA: TGTGCCAGCAGTCCCCGGGGACCCTACACCGGGGAGCTGTTTTTT

D gene: TRBD2
J gene: TRBJ2-3
clone size: few
V gene: TRBV2
CDR3 protein: CAGASGGITDTQYF
CDR3 DNA: TGTGCCGGGGCTAGCGGGGGAATTACAGATACGCAGTATTTT

D gene: TRBD2
J gene: TRBJ2-3
clone size: NA
V gene: TRBV30
CDR3 protein: CAWSSSGGFDTQYF
CDR3 DNA: TGTGCCTGGAGTTCTAGCGGCGGTTTCGATACGCAGTATTTT

D gene: TRBD1
J gene: TRBJ1-6
clone size: NA
V gene: TRBV3-1
CDR3 protein: CASSLGTGGNSPLHF
CDR3 DNA: TGTGCCAGCAGCCTTGGGACAGGGGGTAATTCACCCCTCCACTTT

D gene: NA
J gene: TRBJ2-3
clone size: once
V gene: TRBV5-4
CDR3 protein: CASTPGLVGTDTQYF
CDR3 DNA: TGTGCCAGCACCCCAGGGCTAGTCGGCACAGATACGCAGTATTTT

D gene: TRBD2
J gene: TRBJ2-2
clone size: NA
V gene: TRBV9
CDR3 protein: CASSVAPSGTNTGELFF
CDR3 DNA: TGTGCCAGCAGCGTAGCCCCAAGCGGGACGAACACCGGGGAGCTGTTTTTT

D gene: NA
J gene: TRBJ2-7
clone size: NA
V gene: TRBV30
CDR3 protein: CAWSGQHGYSYEQYF
CDR3 DNA: TGTGCCTGGAGTGGCCAGCACGGGTACTCCTACGAGCAGTACTTC

D gene: NA
J gene: TRBJ1-1
clone size: NA
V gene: TRBV29-1
CDR3 protein: CSANKAMNTEAFF
CDR3 DNA: TGCAGCGCAAATAAGGCCATGAACACTGAAGCTTTCTTT

D gene: NA
J gene: TRBJ2-1
clone size: NA
V gene: TRBV10-3
CDR3 protein: CAISPGTSPYNEQFF
CDR3 DNA: TGTGCCATCAGTCCCGGGACCTCACCCTACAATGAGCAGTTCTTC

D gene: NA
J gene: TRBJ2-7
clone size: NA
V gene: TRBV29-1
CDR3 protein: CSVHRRDEQYF
CDR3 DNA: TGCAGCGTTCACAGGAGAGACGAGCAGTACTTC

D gene: TRBD1
J gene: TRBJ1-2
clone size: NA
V gene: TRBV3-1
CDR3 protein: CASSQEGDRGGYTF
CDR3 DNA: TGTGCCAGCAGCCAAGAGGGGGACAGGGGCGGCTACACCTTC

D gene: NA
J gene: TRBJ2-7
clone size: NA
V gene: TRBV6-2/TRBV6-3
CDR3 protein: CASSDAFPGEQYF
CDR3 DNA: TGTGCCAGCAGTGACGCGTTCCCCGGCGAGCAGTACTTC

D gene: NA
J gene: TRBJ2-3
clone size: NA
V gene: TRBV11-2
CDR3 protein: CASSPIRGRTDTQYF
CDR3 DNA: TGTGCCAGCAGCCCTATCCGAGGGAGGACAGATACGCAGTATTTT

D gene: NA
J gene: TRBJ2-5
clone size: NA
V gene: TRBV29-1
CDR3 protein: CSVERETQYF
CDR3 DNA: TGCAGCGTTGAGCGGGAGACCCAGTACTTC

D gene: NA
J gene: TRBJ1-2
clone size: NA
V gene: TRBV29-1
CDR3 protein: CSVEDLGQVGGYTF
CDR3 DNA: TGCAGCGTTGAAGATCTAGGGCAGGTGGGGGGCTACACCTTC

D gene: NA
J gene: TRBJ2-4
clone size: NA
V gene: TRBV29-1
CDR3 protein: CSVEEGLAKNIQYF
CDR3 DNA: TGCAGCGTTGAGGAAGGGCTAGCCAAAAACATTCAGTACTTC

D gene: TRBD2
J gene: TRBJ2-1
clone size: NA
V gene: TRBV5-1
CDR3 protein: CASQTGRGSYNEQFF
CDR3 DNA: TGCGCCAGCCAAACCGGGAGGGGGTCCTACAATGAGCAGTTCTTC

D gene: NA
J gene: TRBJ2-4
clone size: NA
V gene: TRBV7-2
CDR3 protein: CASSTGTTQNIQYF
CDR3 DNA: TGTGCCAGCAGCACAGGGACCACCCAAAACATTCAGTACTTC

D gene: NA
J gene: TRBJ2-7
clone size: once
V gene: TRBV5-4
CDR3 protein: CASSPGGDSYEQYF
CDR3 DNA: TGTGCCAGCAGCCCTGGCGGGGACAGCTACGAGCAGTACTTC

D gene: TRBD2
J gene: TRBJ2-3
clone size: NA
V gene: TRBV29-1
CDR3 protein: CSVGVAGSGTQYF
CDR3 DNA: TGCAGCGTTGGAGTAGCGGGAAGTGGAACGCAGTATTTT

D gene: NA
J gene: TRBJ1-1
clone size: NA
V gene: TRBV4-3
CDR3 protein: CASSQELGNTEAFF
CDR3 DNA: TGCGCCAGCAGCCAGGAACTAGGGAACACTGAAGCTTTCTTT

D gene: NA
J gene: TRBJ2-5
clone size: NA
V gene: TRBV29-1
CDR3 protein: CSVEYSQETQYF
CDR3 DNA: TGCAGCGTTGAATACAGCCAAGAGACCCAGTACTTC

D gene: NA
J gene: TRBJ1-5
clone size: few
V gene: TRBV19
CDR3 protein: CASSLSLNQPQHF
CDR3 DNA: TGTGCCAGTAGTTTATCCCTGAATCAGCCCCAGCATTTT

D gene: TRBD2
J gene: TRBJ2-5
clone size: NA
V gene: TRBV27
CDR3 protein: CASKGSGRAEETQYF
CDR3 DNA: TGTGCCAGCAAGGGGAGCGGGAGGGCCGAGGAGACCCAGTACTTC

D gene: NA
J gene: TRBJ1-1
clone size: once
V gene: TRBV4-1
CDR3 protein: CASSQDLGRMNTEAFF
CDR3 DNA: TGCGCCAGCAGCCAAGATTTAGGTAGAATGAACACTGAAGCTTTCTTT

D gene: TRBD1
J gene: TRBJ2-2
clone size: NA
V gene: TRBV30
CDR3 protein: CAWSTTGGTGELFF
CDR3 DNA: TGTGCCTGGAGTACAACAGGGGGCACCGGGGAGCTGTTTTTT

D gene: NA
J gene: TRBJ2-7
clone size: NA
V gene: TRBV24-1
CDR3 protein: CATEGTTNGEQYF
CDR3 DNA: TGTGCCACCGAAGGGACAACAAACGGCGAGCAGTACTTC

D gene: NA
J gene: TRBJ1-6
clone size: NA
V gene: TRBV3-1
CDR3 protein: CASKSRDKYNSPLHF
CDR3 DNA: TGTGCCAGCAAATCCCGGGACAAGTATAATTCACCCCTCCACTTT